The clone carrying this T cell receptor beta chain has only a few counts. The data originate from a study of blood T cells in healthy people across ages. The V segment lost 6 bases and the J segment 5 bases; nucleotides outside the gene matches: 8. CDR1 is DFQATT, CDR2 SNEGSKA, per germline (reference sequence). The length of the CDR3 is 13 residues. It was with a sample-barcoded 5' primer and a J-beta primer mix that a second PCR of roughly 7 to 12 cycles was run. TCRdb ran MiXCR on the 5' RACE reads and lists one entry per CDR3 protein. The data contain hundreds of thousands of distinct CDR3 sequences, 40% to 50% of them singletons.

The sample taken for sequencing was blood. The chain couples TRBV20-1 to TRBJ1-2; 8 bases align to TRBD1. The TCR comes from a man aged 55 to 70 in good health. This chain's CDR3 is CSAVDRGGYGYTF. DNA of the CDR3: TGCAGTGCAGTAGACAGGGGCGGGTATGGCTACACCTTC.